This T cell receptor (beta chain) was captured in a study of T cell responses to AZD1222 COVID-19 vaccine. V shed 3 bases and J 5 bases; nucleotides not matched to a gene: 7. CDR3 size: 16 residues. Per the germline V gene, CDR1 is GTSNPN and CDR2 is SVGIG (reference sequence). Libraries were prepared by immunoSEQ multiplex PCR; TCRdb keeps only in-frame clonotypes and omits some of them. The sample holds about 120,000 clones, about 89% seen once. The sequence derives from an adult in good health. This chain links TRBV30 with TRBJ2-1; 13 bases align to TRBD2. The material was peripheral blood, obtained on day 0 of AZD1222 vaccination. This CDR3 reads CAWSHGTSGMDNEQFF. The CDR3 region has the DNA TGTGCCTGGAGCCACGGGACTAGCGGGATGGACAATGAGCAGTTCTTC.